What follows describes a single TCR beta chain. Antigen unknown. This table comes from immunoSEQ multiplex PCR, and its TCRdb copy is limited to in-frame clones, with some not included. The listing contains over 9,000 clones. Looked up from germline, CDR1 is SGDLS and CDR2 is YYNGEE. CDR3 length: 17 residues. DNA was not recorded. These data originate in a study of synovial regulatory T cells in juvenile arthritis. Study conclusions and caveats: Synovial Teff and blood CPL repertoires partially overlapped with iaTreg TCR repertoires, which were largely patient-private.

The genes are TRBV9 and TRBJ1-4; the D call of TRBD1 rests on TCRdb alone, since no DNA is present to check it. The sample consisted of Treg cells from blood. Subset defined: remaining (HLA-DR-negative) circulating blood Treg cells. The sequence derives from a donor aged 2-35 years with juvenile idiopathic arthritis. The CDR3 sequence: CASSVGRQNGVNEKLFF.